This T cell receptor beta chain was sequenced in a study of shared clonotypes between healthy human individuals (dated by TCRdb to about 2020). Study-level background: The cohort comprised a couple of women and a few men aged 18 to 49 years. Per donor, three plates each were used for CD4 naive and CD4 memory, two for CD8 naive, and one for CD8 memory. Blood TCR repertoires of a handful of healthy adults were deeply sequenced to estimate repertoire size and the extent of clonotype sharing between individuals. To increase sequencing depth and limit assay-specific biases, different laboratories used diverse techniques to prepare libraries and sequence TCR repertoires. Between about 0.8 and 8.9 billion PBMCs per donor were obtained by leukapheresis. What the authors observed across the whole study: Sharing across several donors was observed for 5% to 6.5% of naive CD4, 3% to 3.5% of naive CD8, 2% to 2.5% of memory CD4, and roughly 0.4% of memory CD8 clonotypes. The genetic and exposure-history diversity represented was limited by the small number of donors. Sampling was limited to blood, and TCR repertoires in tissue likely differ from TCR repertoires in blood. Even with the large sequencing depth, rarefaction of the sorted-subset datasets indicated that sequencing was incomplete. Pairwise subsampling indicated that sequencing depth was expected to affect the degree of clonotype sharing among donors. Estimated clonotype richness was generally larger for naive than for memory subsets. Compared with non-shared clonotypes, the clonotypes found in all four sorted-subset donors had higher generation probabilities.

Using the deep immunoSEQ assay, TCR CDR3 regions were amplified from genomic DNA by multiplex PCR. Extracted genomic DNA from each cell subset was spread evenly across all wells of several immunoSEQ 96-well plates, with each plate serving as a replicate. For sorted subsets, approximately 210 ng of genomic DNA, equivalent to some 33,000 T cell genomes, went into each replicate PCR. Purified libraries were measured with a Qubit 3.0 fluorometer, size-checked on a Bioanalyzer 2100, and measured again with the KAPA Library Quantification kit. Every immunoSEQ 96-well plate was sequenced on a dedicated single-read 150-cycle Illumina NextSeq 550 flow cell. For the original study's pipeline: Because the immunoSEQ output held only junctional sequences and lacked quality scores, the filtering could not match the filtering applied to full-length reads. Sequences were annotated with PyIR, a Python wrapper for IgBLAST v1.9, using IMGT germline references to assign V/J genes and CDR3. Reads were filtered out if the reads had weak V/J assignments (E-value above 1e-6), no CDR3, stop codons, out-of-frame junctions, or ambiguous translated residues. A V3J clonotype was defined by an identical inferred V gene, J gene, and CDR3 amino acid sequence. Percentage overlap between repertoires was calculated by dividing the number of shared unique clonotypes by the size of the smaller repertoire. RTK rarefaction, the Chao1 estimator, and Recon v2.1 estimates of unobserved clonotypes were used to assess repertoire richness. For all TCRbeta clonotypes obtained by the gDNA method from several donors, generation probabilities were computed with OLGA. The immuneACCESS repertoire file appears here via TCRdb, limited to in-frame rearrangements. These files lack a portion of the clones; in checked studies, under half of the deficit traces to unresolved V genes, and the cause of the others is not known. That table furnishes V, J and clone size, whereas the DNA furnished D and trimming. The sample table records about 1 million clones; about 74% of these occur just once. In total, the top ten clones hold about 1.5% of the sample.

On this clone: Its antigen specificity is not known. No per-base quality is available; no much larger clone lies one base away.

The donors were healthy, HIV-negative adults with no recently reported acute infections or vaccinations. Only Caucasian adults living in Nashville, Tennessee, USA were represented among the donors. CD4+ T cells were enriched through magnetic negative selection, after which naive cells were positively selected on CD45RA and the remaining negative fraction served as the memory subset. After blood collection by leukapheresis, PBMCs were isolated using Ficoll-Histopaque density gradient centrifugation and then cryopreserved in the vapor phase of liquid nitrogen. Purity and quantity of every magnetically sorted T cell population were checked by analytical flow cytometry. Genomic DNA was isolated from every sorted fraction and measured by UV absorbance on a Nanodrop 2000c. Measured from the cysteine to the phenylalanine, the CDR3 is 15 residues long. Kept here is only the CDR3 DNA, which spans 45 bases and is read in frame from base 1. V sheds 5 bases and J sheds 6 bases, leaving 20 bases between their ends.

Source material: memory CD4+ T cells sorted from blood. This sample's cell subset or site label indicates: CD45RA-negative fraction. The sequence is built from TRBV5-3 and TRBJ1-1; a tentative D call is TRBD1 (5 bases match). TRBV5-3 is classed as an ORF, of uncertain function. The sequence was obtained from a man younger than 35 in good health. The CDR3 corresponds to CARSAQRSPGPEAFF. The bases are TGTGCCAGAAGTGCACAACGCTCTCCGGGACCTGAAGCTTTCTTT.